The following is a T cell receptor (beta chain) sequence with its context. This clone was counted a few times. Its antigen remains unidentified. No base qualities exist here, and no much larger clone lies one base off it. The V and J ends are trimmed by 3 bases and 0 bases, leaving 10 bases between them. CDR1 SGHNT and CDR2 YYREEE were looked up in the germline V gene (reference sequence). From the cysteine through the phenylalanine, the CDR3 covers 16 amino acids. Just CDR3 DNA is preserved here, 48 bases in frame from base 1. This entry is derived from a study of EBV T-cell therapy then PD-1 blockade in nasopharyngeal carcinoma (dated by TCRdb to the early 2020s). The label giving this sample's treatment or condition can be read as: AdE1-LMPpoly-expanded autologous EBV-specific T-cell therapy followed by anti-PD-1 nivolumab. Genomic DNA was extracted from sorted cells using the Qiagen DNeasy Kit. The immunoSEQ platform was used for deep sequencing of the TCR beta chain. The study's processing was this. Repertoire data analysis was performed with the immunoSEQ Analyzer software. The immuneACCESS repertoire file appears here via TCRdb, limited to in-frame rearrangements. These files lack a portion of the clones; in checked studies, under half of the deficit traces to unresolved V genes, and the cause of the others is not known. V, J and clone size derive from that table, while D and trimming were established from the DNA sequence. The sample table holds more than 15,000 clones, of which around four fifths were seen once. The top ten clones comprise less than 30% of the sample.

The sequenced sample was CD8+ T cells from blood, obtained at day 0 from a patient whose treatment included autologous EBV-specific T cells and nivolumab. The sequence joins TRBV5-4 to TRBJ1-6, and perhaps TRBD1 as D gene, on 5 matching bases. The sequence was collected from a man aged 35 to 55 with nasopharyngeal carcinoma. CDR3 loop: CASSWGLSSYNSPLHF. The sequence in DNA is TGTGCCAGCAGCTGGGGACTGAGCTCCTATAATTCACCCCTCCACTTT.